The 32 T cell receptor beta chains below come from one sample, sequenced in a study of blood T cell repertoires in COVID-19. Generated by immunoSEQ multiplex PCR, the TCRdb table keeps only in-frame clones and is missing some. Among roughly 200,000 clones, less than 85% were seen once, and the ten largest hold 5.2%. Material for sequencing was PBMCs or T cells enriched from blood (not recorded which). The receptors derive from a woman in her sixties with acute COVID-19.

The chain is built from TRBV6-2 or TRBV6-3 and TRBJ2-5; TRBD2 might be the D (6 bases). The germline V gene encodes CDR1 MNHEY and CDR2 SVGEGT. This CDR3 region has 12 residues. Trimming removed 6 bases at V and 3 bases at J, with 8 bases between. The CDR3: CASSWGEETQYF. CDR3 DNA: TGTGCCAGCAGCTGGGGGGAAGAGACCCAGTACTTC.

This chain joins TRBV27 and TRBJ1-2; D unclear. CDR1 MNHEY and CDR2 SMNVEV come from the germline V gene (reference sequence). The CDR3 consists of 15 residues. The V gene lost 2 bases and the J gene lost 4 bases, with 14 bases spanning the gap. CDR3 DNA sequence: TGTGCCAGCAGTTTAAGGTGGGGAGGAGTCTATGGCTACACCTTC. It encodes CASSLRWGGVYGYTF.

The chain couples TRBV4-3 to TRBJ1-2, with TRBD1 matching 8 bases. J was trimmed by 6 bases and V by 6 bases; bases with no gene match: 12. Germline assignment: CDR1 LGHNA and CDR2 YSLEER. This CDR3 is built from 15 residues. This chain's CDR3 is CASRPNTTGANGYTF. Written as DNA, the CDR3 is TGCGCCAGCAGGCCGAATACGACAGGGGCGAATGGCTACACCTTC.

DNA for the CDR3: TGTGCCAGCAGCTTGGAATCTAAGGGACAGAGCTCCTACAATGAGCAGTTCTTC. This encodes CASSLESKGQSSYNEQFF. The J gene is TRBJ2-1, the V gene TRBV5-6; 7 nucleotides agree with TRBD1. Germline CDR1 and CDR2: SGHDT and YYEEEE. V was pared by 0 bases and J by 0 bases, with 9 bases of the junction left unmatched. CDR3 length: 18 amino acids.

The table lists this clone with a few counts. The chain uses TRBV18 and TRBJ1-5, with D perhaps matching TRBD1 (6 bases). Germline CDR1 is KGHSH and CDR2 is LQKENI. The CDR3 contains 14 residues. Trimming took off 6 bases at V and 3 bases at J, with 12 bases between the two ends. CDR3 nucleotides: TGTGCCAGCTCCGCGGACAGCTCCAATCAGCCCCAGCATTTT. Translation gives CASSADSSNQPQHF.

The chain has TRBV27 and TRBJ2-3; perhaps TRBD1 as D (6 bases). V was pared by 0 bases and J by 2 bases, with 6 bases between. CDR1 and CDR2 (germline): MNHEY, SMNVEV (reference sequence). The CDR3 has 14 residues. The CDR3 region is CASSLSGATDTQYF. The CDR3 DNA sequence: TGTGCCAGCAGTTTATCGGGGGCCACAGATACGCAGTATTTT.

The chain has TRBV5-1 and TRBJ1-1; 9 bases align to TRBD1. Germline CDR1 SGHRS, CDR2 YFSETQ. The CDR3 sequence is 17 residues long. Trimming at V came to 3 bases and at J to 0 bases, leaving 9 bases not matched to a gene. The CDR3 DNA reads TGCGCCAGCAGCTCCCATGATACAGGGGGCCTGAACACTGAAGCTTTCTTT. It translates to CASSSHDTGGLNTEAFF.

The rearrangement uses TRBV7-8 and TRBJ2-5; the D gene is possibly TRBD1 (7 bases). V was trimmed by 1 base and J by 2 bases, leaving 17 bases between them. The CDR3 length is 17 residues. Germline CDR1 SGHVS, CDR2 FQNEAQ. CDR3 coding DNA: TGTGCCAGCAGCTTAGGGAGGGTGAGGGGGCCTCAAGAGACCCAGTACTTC. Its translation is CASSLGRVRGPQETQYF.

The chain combines TRBV28 with TRBJ1-4; D is perhaps TRBD1 (5 bases). Per the germline V gene, CDR1 is MDHEN and CDR2 is SYDVKM. V shed 6 bases and J shed 8 bases, with 16 bases lying between them. The CDR3 spans 14 residues. The CDR3 reads CASSPWTQTEKLFF. CDR3 in DNA: TGTGCCAGCAGCCCATGGACACAGACGGAAAAACTGTTTTTT.

The chain couples TRBV24-1 to TRBJ2-2, with D possibly TRBD2 on 5 matching bases. The CDR3 extends over 16 amino acids. Germline values: CDR1 KGHDR, CDR2 SFDVKD. The V end lost 1 base, the J end lost 2 bases, and 10 bases lay between the germline ends. The CDR3 DNA reads TGTGCCACCAGTGATTTAGAGGGTTTCAACACCGGGGAGCTGTTTTTT. This encodes CATSDLEGFNTGELFF.

The gene calls are TRBV9 and TRBJ1-2; D ambiguous. With 0 bases removed from V and 6 bases from J, the gap between germline ends came to 15 bases. CDR3 length: 15 residues. Germline V gene lookup returns CDR1 SGDLS and CDR2 YYNGEE. The CDR3 protein is CASSVATRTVDGYTF. CDR3 DNA sequence: TGTGCCAGCAGCGTAGCTACGCGCACGGTGGATGGCTACACCTTC.

V and J are TRBV24-1 and TRBJ2-2; D uncertain. The CDR3 has 13 residues. V lost 5 bases and J lost 6, with 9 bases in between. Germline V gives CDR1 KGHDR, CDR2 SFDVKD. The CDR3 is CATSVTNAGELFF. The CDR3 nucleotides read TGTGCCACCAGTGTCACAAATGCCGGGGAGCTGTTTTTT.

The chain combines TRBV10-3 with TRBJ1-1; TRBD1 matches 10 bases. The CDR3 sequence is 13 residues long. CDR1 and CDR2 (germline): ENHRY, SYGVKD. With V trimmed by 10 bases and J by 1 base, 3 bases remained unmatched. CDR3 in amino acids: CANRDRGNTEAFF. The DNA of the CDR3 is TGTGCCAACCGGGACAGGGGGAACACTGAAGCTTTCTTT.

This chain uses TRBV19 with TRBJ1-5, with D possibly TRBD1 on 5 matching bases. Germline CDR1 LNHDA, CDR2 SQIVND (reference sequence). V shed 7 bases and J shed 0 bases, with 19 bases lying between them. This CDR3 region has 17 residues. CDR3 sequence reads: CASNSLRGQYSNQPQHF. The CDR3 bases are TGTGCCAGTAATTCGTTAAGGGGTCAGTATAGCAATCAGCCCCAGCATTTT.

The chain recombines TRBV9 with TRBJ2-1; 7 bases line up with TRBD2. The CDR3 consists of 15 residues. Looked up from germline, CDR1 is SGDLS and CDR2 is YYNGEE. V was clipped by 0 bases and J by 4 bases; unmatched bases: 4. CDR3 region: CASSVVIGGYNEQFF. CDR3 nucleotides: TGTGCCAGCAGCGTAGTAATCGGGGGGTACAATGAGCAGTTCTTC.

V gene TRBV4-3 combines with J gene TRBJ2-7; the match to TRBD1 covers 8 bases. Germline CDR1 reads LGHNA; CDR2 reads YSLEER. This CDR3 comprises 15 residues. J lost 4 bases, V lost 5 bases, and 10 bases had no gene match. CDR3 region: CASSFRTGSYYEQYF. The DNA for the CDR3 is TGCGCCAGCAGCTTTCGGACAGGGAGCTATTACGAGCAGTACTTC.

The CDR3, as DNA: TGTGCCAGCAGCGTATCAGCGGGTAATGAAAAACTGTTTTTT. This encodes CASSVSAGNEKLFF. The chain is built from TRBV9 and TRBJ1-4; D remains unclear. The germline V gene encodes CDR1 SGDLS and CDR2 YYNGEE. V was cut by 1 base and J by 4 bases, with 8 bases left in between. The CDR3 is 14 amino acids.

The genes are TRBV6-6 and TRBJ2-7, with 8 bases matching TRBD1. The CDR3 extends over 14 amino acids. V lost 6 bases to trimming and J lost 2 bases; unmatched junction nucleotides: 6. In germline, CDR1 is MNHNY, CDR2 SVGAGI (reference sequence). The CDR3 is CASRTGTGAYEQYF. The CDR3, as DNA: TGTGCCAGCAGGACCGGGACAGGTGCCTACGAGCAGTACTTC.

The CDR3 DNA reads as TGTGCCATCAGTGAGTCTACGGGGGGCTATGGCTACACCTTC. Translated, it gives CAISESTGGYGYTF. The chain employs TRBV10-3 and TRBJ1-2, with a tentative D call TRBD1 (5 bases). Germline V gene data show CDR1 as ENHRY and CDR2 as SYGVKD. This CDR3 region has 14 residues. The V end lost 0 bases, the J end lost 4 bases, and 9 bases lay between the germline ends.

The rearrangement joins TRBV7-2 to TRBJ2-1; D is ambiguous. The CDR3 covers 12 residues. Trimming took 1 base from V and 12 from J, leaving 10 bases between them. Germline V CDR1 and CDR2: SGHTA, FQGNSA. The CDR3 region is CASSLGPTAQFF. DNA of the CDR3: TGTGCCAGCAGCTTAGGACCTACAGCGCAGTTCTTC.

The V gene is TRBV10-3, the J gene TRBJ2-1; D ambiguous. Germline V gene data show CDR1 as ENHRY and CDR2 as SYGVKD. V was clipped by 2 bases and J by 3 bases, with 8 bases between them. The CDR3 is 14 residues long. CDR3 sequence (DNA): TGTGCCATCAGTGAGACTTTAAGCTACAATGAGCAGTTCTTC. Protein: CAISETLSYNEQFF.

The genes are TRBV19 and TRBJ1-4; D perhaps matches TRBD1 (6 bases). CDR1 is LNHDA and CDR2 is SQIVND in the germline V gene (reference sequence). The CDR3 has 15 amino acids. Trimming pared 5 bases from V and 3 bases from J, leaving 13 bases between. In DNA form, the CDR3 reads TGTGCCAGTAGTTTAACAGGGAAAGCTAATGAAAAACTGTTTTTT. As protein: CASSLTGKANEKLFF.

The chain links TRBV29-1 to TRBJ1-4, with no clear D. CDR1 and CDR2 from the germline V gene are SQVTM and ANQGSEA. V was pared by 6 bases and J by 4 bases, with 9 bases between. The CDR3 loop spans 12 amino acids. The chain's CDR3 is CSVGGSNEKLFF. The CDR3 nucleotides read TGCAGCGTGGGAGGGAGTAATGAAAAACTGTTTTTT.

This clone was seen more than once but under ten times. The chain joins TRBV29-1 to TRBJ1-1, with D unresolved. V was cut by 3 bases and J by 4 bases, with 12 bases left in between. The germline V gene has CDR1 SQVTM and CDR2 ANQGSEA. The CDR3 covers 13 residues. CDR3 sequence: CSVDRGDATEAFF. CDR3 sequence (DNA): TGCAGCGTTGATCGGGGTGACGCCACTGAAGCTTTCTTT.

The rearrangement links TRBV5-4 to TRBJ1-2; TRBD1 matches 8 bases. The CDR3 sequence is 16 residues long. J lost 6 bases, V lost 3 bases, and 13 bases had no gene match. Germline V gives CDR1 SGHNT, CDR2 YYREEE (reference sequence). The CDR3 sequence is CASSWQDRVWANGYTF. CDR3 sequence (DNA): TGTGCCAGCAGCTGGCAGGACAGGGTTTGGGCGAATGGCTACACCTTC.

The rearrangement joins TRBV30 to TRBJ2-2, with 7 bases identical to TRBD1. With 4 bases clipped from V and 5 bases from J, the junction kept 7 bases outside the gene matches. This CDR3 spans 14 amino acids. Germline V gene sequence: CDR1 GTSNPN, CDR2 SVGIG (reference sequence). CDR3 nucleotides: TGTGCCTGGACTACAGGGGTAGGAACCGGGGAGCTGTTTTTT. It encodes CAWTTGVGTGELFF.

This clone has at least ten counts. This chain uses TRBV7-2 with TRBJ2-5; 10 nucleotides match TRBD2. Per the germline V gene, CDR1 is SGHTA and CDR2 is FQGNSA. With V trimmed by 2 bases and J by 3 bases, 9 bases remained unmatched. This CDR3 contains 17 residues. The CDR3, as DNA: TGTGCCAGCAGCTTAATCCTCCCAGCGGGAGGGAAAGAGACCCAGTACTTC. It encodes CASSLILPAGGKETQYF.

The chain carries TRBV6-2 or TRBV6-3 and TRBJ1-1; 7 nucleotides line up with TRBD1. CDR3 size: 17 residues. V shed 2 bases, J shed 2 bases, and the junction held 11 bases outside the gene matches. Looked up from germline, CDR1 is MNHEY and CDR2 is SVGEGT. The CDR3 DNA reads as TGTGCCAGCAGTTACCGGAGAGGGCCAGGGGGAAACACTGAAGCTTTCTTT. It codes for CASSYRRGPGGNTEAFF.

This chain joins TRBV3-1 (or the pseudogene TRBV3-2) and TRBJ2-5; 11 nucleotides line up with TRBD2. The trim removed 1 base at V and 5 bases at J, leaving 3 bases unmatched. Looked up from germline, CDR1 is LGHDT and CDR2 is YNNKEL (reference sequence). There are 15 residues in the CDR3. The CDR3 sequence: CASSQGLAGRETQYF. The DNA for the CDR3 is TGTGCCAGCAGCCAAGGACTAGCGGGAAGGGAGACCCAGTACTTC.

The chain couples TRBV27 to TRBJ2-2; D remains unclear. The V end was cut by 6 bases, the J end by 6 bases, with 8 bases between. Germline V gene data show CDR1 as MNHEY and CDR2 as SMNVEV (reference sequence). CDR3 length equals 12 residues. The CDR3: CASSPAAGELFF. Here the CDR3 DNA reads TGTGCCAGCAGCCCGGCGGCCGGGGAGCTGTTTTTT.

V is TRBV5-1 and J is TRBJ2-2, with 9 bases that match TRBD1. The germline V gene has CDR1 SGHRS and CDR2 YFSETQ. This CDR3 has 15 residues. The ends lost 4 bases at V and 5 bases at J; junction bases unmatched: 6. The CDR3 coding sequence is TGCGCCAGCAGCCAGATACAGGGGGCAACCGGGGAGCTGTTTTTT. Protein sequence: CASSQIQGATGELFF.

The V call is TRBV19, the J call TRBJ1-1; possible D gene TRBD1, 6 bases. The length of the CDR3 is 14 residues. Deletions cut 5 bases from V and 1 base from J, with 11 bases between. CDR1 is LNHDA, CDR2 SQIVND, per germline (reference sequence). CDR3 residues: CASSQTGSNTEAFF. CDR3 DNA: TGTGCCAGTAGTCAGACAGGCTCGAACACTGAAGCTTTCTTT.